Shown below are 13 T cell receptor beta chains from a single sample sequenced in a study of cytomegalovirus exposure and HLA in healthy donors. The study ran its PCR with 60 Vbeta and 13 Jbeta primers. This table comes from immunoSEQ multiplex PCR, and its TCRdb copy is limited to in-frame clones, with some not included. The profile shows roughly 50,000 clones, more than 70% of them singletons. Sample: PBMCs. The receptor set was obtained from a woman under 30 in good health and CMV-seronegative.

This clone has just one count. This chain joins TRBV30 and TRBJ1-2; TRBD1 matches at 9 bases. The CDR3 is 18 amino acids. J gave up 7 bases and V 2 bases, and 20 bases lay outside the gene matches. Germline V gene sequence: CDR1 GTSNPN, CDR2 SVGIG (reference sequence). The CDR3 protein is CAWSPRGDRVSRLTGYTF. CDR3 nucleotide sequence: TGTGCCTGGAGTCCGCGCGGGGACAGGGTTTCCCGGCTGACTGGCTACACCTTC.

As DNA, the CDR3 is TGTGCCAGCAGTTACCCGACAGGACCCTACAATGAGCAGTTCTTC. It codes for CASSYPTGPYNEQFF. The chain has TRBV6-5 and TRBJ2-1; possible D gene TRBD1, 6 bases. CDR3 length equals 15 residues. CDR1 is MNHEY and CDR2 is SVGAGI in the germline V gene. Deletions cut 2 bases from V and 2 bases from J, with 10 bases between.

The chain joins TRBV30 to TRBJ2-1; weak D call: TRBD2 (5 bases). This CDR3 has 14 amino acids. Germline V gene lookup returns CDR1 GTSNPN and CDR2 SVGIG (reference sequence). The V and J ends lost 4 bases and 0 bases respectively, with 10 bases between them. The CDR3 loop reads CAWTEGSSYNEQFF. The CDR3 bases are TGTGCCTGGACCGAAGGGAGCTCCTACAATGAGCAGTTCTTC.

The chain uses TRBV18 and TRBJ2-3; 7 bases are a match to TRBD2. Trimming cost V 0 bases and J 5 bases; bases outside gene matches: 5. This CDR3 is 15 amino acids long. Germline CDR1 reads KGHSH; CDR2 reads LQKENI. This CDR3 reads CASSPPTGGEDTQYF. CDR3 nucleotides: TGTGCCAGCTCACCACCCACGGGAGGAGAAGATACGCAGTATTTT.

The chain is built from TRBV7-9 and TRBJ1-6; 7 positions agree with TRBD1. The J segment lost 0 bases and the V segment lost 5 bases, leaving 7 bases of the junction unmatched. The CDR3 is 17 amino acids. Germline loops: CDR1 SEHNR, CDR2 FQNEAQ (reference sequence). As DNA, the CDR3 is TGTGCCAGCAGCACCTCGCAGGGGGGCTCCTATAATTCACCCCTCCACTTT. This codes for CASSTSQGGSYNSPLHF.

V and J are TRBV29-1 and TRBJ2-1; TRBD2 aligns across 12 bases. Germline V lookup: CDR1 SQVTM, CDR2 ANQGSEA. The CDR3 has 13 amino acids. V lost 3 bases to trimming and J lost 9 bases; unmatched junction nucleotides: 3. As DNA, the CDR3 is TGCAGCGTTGAGCTAGCGGGAGGGTCTGAGCAGTTCTTC. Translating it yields CSVELAGGSEQFF.

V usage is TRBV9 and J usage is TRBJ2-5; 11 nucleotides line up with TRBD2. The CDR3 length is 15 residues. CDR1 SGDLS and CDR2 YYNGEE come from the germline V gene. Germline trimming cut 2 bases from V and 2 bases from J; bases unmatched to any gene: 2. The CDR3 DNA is TGTGCCAGCAGCGTGGCTAGCGGGAGGCAAGAGACCCAGTACTTC. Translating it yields CASSVASGRQETQYF.

DNA for the CDR3: TGTGCCAGCAGCAGAAATGCTGGCAATCAGCCCCAGCATTTT. It specifies CASSRNAGNQPQHF. V usage is TRBV6-5 and J usage is TRBJ1-5; D is ambiguous. Germline CDR1 and CDR2: MNHEY and SVGAGI. Trimming removed 6 bases at V and 2 bases at J, with 11 bases between. The CDR3 is made up of 14 amino acids.

Here the CDR3 reads CASSEAHRGTF. For the CDR3, the DNA is TGTGCCAGCAGTGAAGCCCACCGCGGCACCTTC. J is TRBJ1-2 and V is TRBV2; no firm D call. The CDR3 has 11 amino acids. Germline loops: CDR1 SNHLY, CDR2 FYNNEI. Trimming removed 0 bases at V and 13 bases at J, with 9 bases between.

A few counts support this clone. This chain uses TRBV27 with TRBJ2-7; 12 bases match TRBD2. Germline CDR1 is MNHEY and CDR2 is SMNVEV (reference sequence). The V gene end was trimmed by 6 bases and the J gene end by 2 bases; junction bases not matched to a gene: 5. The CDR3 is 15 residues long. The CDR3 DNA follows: TGTGCCAGCAGACGCCTAGCGGGAGGGACCTACGAGCAGTACTTC. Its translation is CASRRLAGGTYEQYF.

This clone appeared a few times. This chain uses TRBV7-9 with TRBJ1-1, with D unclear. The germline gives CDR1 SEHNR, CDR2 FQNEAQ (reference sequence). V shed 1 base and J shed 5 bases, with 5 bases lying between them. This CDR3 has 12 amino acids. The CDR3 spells CASSLEQTEAFF. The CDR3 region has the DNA TGTGCCAGCAGCTTAGAACAGACTGAAGCTTTCTTT. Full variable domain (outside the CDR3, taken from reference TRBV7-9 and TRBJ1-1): DTGVSQNPRHKITKRGQNVTFRCDPISEHNRLYWYRQTLGQGPEFLTYFQNEAQLEKSRLLSDRFSAERPKGSFSTLEIQRTEQGDSAMYLCASSLEQTEAFFGQGTRLTVV.

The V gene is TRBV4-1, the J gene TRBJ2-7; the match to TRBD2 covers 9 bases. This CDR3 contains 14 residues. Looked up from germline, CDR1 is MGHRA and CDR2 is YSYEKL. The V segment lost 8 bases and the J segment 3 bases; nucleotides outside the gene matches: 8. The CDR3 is CASRRLAGVYEQYF. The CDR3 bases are TGCGCCAGCCGCCGGTTAGCGGGAGTCTACGAGCAGTACTTC.

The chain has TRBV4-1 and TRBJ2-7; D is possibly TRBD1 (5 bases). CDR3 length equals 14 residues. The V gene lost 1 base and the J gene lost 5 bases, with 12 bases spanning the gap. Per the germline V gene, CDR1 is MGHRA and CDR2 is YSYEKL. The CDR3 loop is CASSQGRADNEQYF. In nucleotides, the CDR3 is TGCGCCAGCAGCCAAGGTAGGGCGGACAACGAGCAGTACTTC.